The 21 T cell receptor beta chains reported below all come from one sample, sequenced in a study of T cell responses to AZD1222 COVID-19 vaccine. Clones were sequenced by immunoSEQ multiplex PCR, and TCRdb holds only the in-frame ones, with some missing. The data contain 150,000 to 200,000 clones, 75% to 90% of them singletons. The material sequenced was peripheral blood, taken on day 0 of MenACWY control vaccination. Every receptor here comes from an adult in good health.

The rearrangement joins TRBV27 to TRBJ2-7, with TRBD2 identical over 8 bases. The ends lost 4 bases at V and 2 bases at J; junction bases unmatched: 7. The CDR3 has 15 amino acids. Germline loops: CDR1 MNHEY, CDR2 SMNVEV (reference sequence). CDR3 sequence reads: CASSSTGGTTYEQYF. The CDR3 nucleotides are TGTGCCAGCAGTTCAACGGGGGGGACAACCTACGAGCAGTACTTC.

The chain uses TRBV3-1 (or the pseudogene TRBV3-2) and TRBJ1-1; no definite D call. The CDR3 runs to 14 residues. Germline V lookup: CDR1 LGHDT, CDR2 YNNKEL (reference sequence). With 4 bases removed from V and 8 bases from J, the gap between germline ends came to 17 bases. CDR3 DNA: TGTGCCAGCAGCCCTCACAGCACACTATACGAAGCTTTCTTT. The encoded protein is CASSPHSTLYEAFF.

The chain recombines TRBV5-6 with TRBJ2-3; 12 bases map to TRBD2. The germline CDR1 and CDR2 sequences are SGHDT and YYEEEE. J lost 4 bases, V lost 0 bases, and 3 bases had no gene match. The CDR3 is 16 residues long. CDR3 sequence (DNA): TGTGCCAGCAGCTTGGAGACTAGCGGGAGCGCAGATACGCAGTATTTT. It encodes CASSLETSGSADTQYF.

The chain employs TRBV21-1 and TRBJ1-1; TRBD1, the D gene given by the table, was not confirmed from the DNA. TRBV21-1 is assigned pseudogene status. CDR3 length: 19 residues. In DNA, the CDR3 is TGTGCCAGCAGCAATCTCAGGGGGGTTATTACGGAGATGAACACTGAAGCTTTCTTT. It is translated as CASSNLRGVITEMNTEAFF.

This chain connects TRBV28 to TRBJ1-1; D possibly corresponds to TRBD1 (5 bases). V was clipped by 2 bases and J by 8 bases, with 9 bases between them. In germline, CDR1 is MDHEN, CDR2 SYDVKM. The length of the CDR3 is 12 residues. CDR3 region: CASSLGRVEAFF. CDR3 nucleotides: TGTGCCAGCAGTTTAGGCAGGGTGGAAGCTTTCTTT.

V and J are TRBV24-1 and TRBJ2-1; possibly TRBD2 for D (5 bases). This CDR3 comprises 13 residues. V shed 5 bases and J shed 6 bases, with 10 bases lying between them. Germline values: CDR1 KGHDR, CDR2 SFDVKD. Here the CDR3 DNA reads TGTGCCACCAGTGGGAGGAGTTCCAATGAGCAGTTCTTC. This translates into CATSGRSSNEQFF.

This chain joins TRBV4-2 and TRBJ2-1; TRBD2 matches at 10 bases. J was trimmed by 8 bases and V by 0 bases; bases with no gene match: 7. CDR1 and CDR2 from the germline V gene are LGHNA and YNFKEQ. The CDR3 has 16 residues. The chain's CDR3 is CASSQDRASGSDEQFF. CDR3 coding DNA: TGTGCCAGCAGCCAAGATAGGGCTAGCGGGAGTGATGAGCAGTTCTTC.

The chain uses TRBV18 and TRBJ2-4; TRBD2 agrees at 13 bases. V shed 3 bases and J 3 bases; nucleotides not matched to a gene: 11. Germline lookup yields CDR1 KGHSH and CDR2 LQKENI. The CDR3 covers 19 residues. DNA for the CDR3: TGTGCCAGCTCACCTCCACTAGCGGGGGGGCCGGGGAGCAAAAACATTCAGTACTTC. Amino acid sequence: CASSPPLAGGPGSKNIQYF.

The chain is built from TRBV7-6 and TRBJ2-5; possible D gene TRBD1, 6 bases. The V gene lost 5 bases and the J gene lost 2 bases, with 15 bases spanning the gap. Germline values: CDR1 SGHVS, CDR2 FNYEAQ. The CDR3 has 15 amino acids. The DNA for the CDR3 is TGTGCCAGCAGCAAGACCGGGACACGTCAAGAGACCCAGTACTTC. Protein product: CASSKTGTRQETQYF.

This rearrangement joins TRBV7-3 to TRBJ2-1, with D possibly matching TRBD1 (5 bases). The length of the CDR3 is 16 residues. V was clipped by 6 bases and J by 0 bases, with 15 bases between them. Germline-derived CDR1 and CDR2 are SGHTA and FQGTGA. This CDR3 is CASRKTTDSSYNEQFF. The CDR3 coding sequence is TGTGCCAGCAGAAAAACGACTGACAGCTCCTACAATGAGCAGTTCTTC. Complete variable domain (other parts from reference TRBV7-3 and TRBJ2-1): GAGVSQTPSNKVTEKGKYVELRCDPISGHTALYWYRQSLGQGPEFLIYFQGTGAADDSGLPNDRFFAVRPEGSVSTLKIQRTERGDSAVYLCASRKTTDSSYNEQFFGPGTRLTVL.

The chain is built from TRBV5-1 and TRBJ1-1; D gene unclear. This CDR3 comprises 14 residues. Germline CDR1 reads SGHRS; CDR2 reads YFSETQ. The germline V and J ends were trimmed by 6 bases and 0 bases, with 12 bases remaining between them. The CDR3 nucleotides are TGCGCCAGCACCCCAGCGGGCCTGAACACTGAAGCTTTCTTT. Translating it yields CASTPAGLNTEAFF.

This clone was picked up a small number of times. This rearrangement joins TRBV20-1 to TRBJ1-1; D remains unclear. CDR1 and CDR2 (germline): DFQATT, SNEGSKA (reference sequence). CDR3 size: 11 residues. Trimming pared 5 bases from V and 3 bases from J, leaving 7 bases between. This CDR3 is CSASEYTEAFF. CDR3 DNA sequence: TGCAGTGCTTCAGAGTACACTGAAGCTTTCTTT.

The rearrangement uses TRBV18 and TRBJ2-5; no firm D call. The CDR3 is 15 residues long. Germline CDR1 is KGHSH and CDR2 is LQKENI. Between the trimmed V and J ends, which lost 0 bases and 1 base, there was a span of 9 bases. In DNA, the CDR3 is TGTGCCAGCTCACCACCTCCGCCGGCCCAAGAGACCCAGTACTTC. Translating it yields CASSPPPPAQETQYF. The whole variable domain, remainder taken from reference TRBV18 and TRBJ2-5, is NAGVMQNPRHLVRRRGQEARLRCSPMKGHSHVYWYRQLPEEGLKFMVYLQKENIIDESGMPKERFSAEFPKEGPSILRIQQVVRGDSAAYFCASSPPPPAQETQYFGPGTRLLVL.

The rearrangement uses TRBV19 and TRBJ1-5, with 8 positions matching TRBD1. The CDR3 totals 15 residues. From germline, CDR1 is LNHDA and CDR2 SQIVND (reference sequence). The V segment lost 6 bases and the J segment 3 bases; nucleotides outside the gene matches: 7. CDR3 in amino acids: CASRLTGAYNQPQHF. The DNA for the CDR3 is TGTGCCAGTAGATTGACAGGGGCCTACAATCAGCCCCAGCATTTT.

The gene calls are TRBV6-2 or TRBV6-3 and TRBJ2-7; D may be TRBD1 (6 bases). The CDR3 has 15 residues. Germline V gene data show CDR1 as MNHEY and CDR2 as SVGEGT. Trimming pared 5 bases from V and 2 bases from J, leaving 16 bases between. The DNA for the CDR3 is TGTGCCAGCAGTAAAATAGTCAGACAGGCCTACGAGCAGTACTTC. Its protein product is CASSKIVRQAYEQYF.

As for this clone: Other DNA sequences of this sample code for an identical CDR3. V and J are TRBV30 and TRBJ1-3; D unclear. This CDR3 comprises 12 residues. From germline, CDR1 is GTSNPN and CDR2 SVGIG (reference sequence). The V end lost 0 bases, the J end lost 1 base, and 1 base lay between the germline ends. The CDR3 here is CAWSVSGNTIYF. CDR3 in DNA: TGTGCCTGGAGTGTGTCTGGAAACACCATATATTTT.

CDR3 DNA: TGTGCCAGCAGCCAAGAAAGCCAAGCGGCCTACTACAATGAGCAGTTCTTC. Protein sequence: CASSQESQAAYYNEQFF. This chain links TRBV4-2 with TRBJ2-1, with D perhaps matching TRBD2 (5 bases). CDR1 is LGHNA, CDR2 YNFKEQ, per germline. Trimming pared 0 bases from V and 3 bases from J, leaving 15 bases between. This CDR3 contains 17 residues.

This sequence joins TRBV7-2 and TRBJ1-4, with a tentative D call TRBD1 (6 bases). Deletions cut 1 base from V and 7 bases from J, with 13 bases between. CDR3 length: 15 amino acids. Looked up from germline, CDR1 is SGHTA and CDR2 is FQGNSA. The CDR3 loop is CASSLVPGAGEKLFF. CDR3 bases: TGTGCCAGCAGCTTAGTGCCGGGGGCGGGTGAAAAACTGTTTTTT.

The V and J genes are TRBV5-6 and TRBJ2-3, with 9 nucleotides matching TRBD2. J gave up 0 bases and V 1 base, and 6 bases lay outside the gene matches. The germline V gene has CDR1 SGHDT and CDR2 YYEEEE. The CDR3 covers 17 residues. The CDR3 DNA is TGTGCCAGCAGCTTGACTAGCGGGTATTCTAGCACAGATACGCAGTATTTT. This sequence encodes CASSLTSGYSSTDTQYF.

This chain joins TRBV28 and TRBJ2-1; D possibly corresponds to TRBD2 (5 bases). The V and J ends lost 10 bases and 6 bases respectively, with 10 bases between them. This CDR3 has 11 amino acids. Germline V CDR1 and CDR2: MDHEN, SYDVKM. The CDR3 DNA reads TGTGCCACCGGGGTTGGCAATGAGCAGTTCTTC. It codes for CATGVGNEQFF.

This clone was counted a single time. This chain connects TRBV5-1 to TRBJ1-2; maybe TRBD1 (5 bases). Germline assignment: CDR1 SGHRS and CDR2 YFSETQ. The V gene lost 0 bases and the J gene lost 0 bases, with 12 bases spanning the gap. The CDR3 runs to 16 residues. The CDR3 nucleotides are TGCGCCAGCAGCTTGGTGCAGGGTGTACCTAACTATGGCTACACCTTC. Its translation is CASSLVQGVPNYGYTF.